These T cell receptor beta chains were read from a single sample in a study of T cell changes during pregnancy in multiple sclerosis. Using immunoSEQ multiplex PCR, the repertoire was profiled, and TCRdb retains in-frame clones only, with some absent. The profile shows about 38,000 clones, 91% of them singletons. The material sequenced was CD8+ T cells from peripheral blood mononuclear cells, taken in the second trimester of pregnancy. The receptors were sampled from a female donor with multiple sclerosis, enrolled in a pregnancy study. Each CDR3 is given with its conserved first and last residue. D genes are given only for firm matches. Size values are once, few and many counts, or a class for expanded clones, and some rows have none.

abundance | j_gene | v_gene | d_gene | CDR3aa | CDR3nt
. | TRBJ1-1 | TRBV27 | . | CASSLSISGNTEAFF | TGTGCCAGCAGTTTATCGATATCCGGGAACACTGAAGCTTTCTTT
. | TRBJ2-1 | TRBV30 | TRBD1 | CAWSLGTGINEQFF | TGTGCCTGGAGTTTGGGGACAGGGATCAATGAGCAGTTCTTC
once | TRBJ2-2 | TRBV7-9 | TRBD2 | CASSFRYGGDTGELFF | TGTGCCAGCAGCTTCCGATACGGGGGGGACACCGGGGAGCTGTTTTTT
once | TRBJ2-3 | TRBV7-2 | TRBD2 | CASSYGGARDTQYF | TGTGCCAGCAGTTACGGGGGGGCGAGGGATACGCAGTATTTT
. | TRBJ1-2 | TRBV29-1 | . | CSVEKGPANYGYTF | TGCAGCGTTGAAAAGGGGCCCGCTAACTATGGCTACACCTTC
. | TRBJ2-7 | TRBV10-2 | TRBD1 | CASSEAQGMFVFYEQYF | TGCGCCAGCAGTGAGGCACAGGGGATGTTTGTTTTCTACGAGCAGTACTTC
. | TRBJ2-7 | TRBV9 | . | CASSVGSSEQYF | TGTGCCAGCAGCGTAGGTAGCTCCGAGCAGTACTTC
. | TRBJ1-1 | TRBV5-1 | . | CASSYGGTEAFF | TGCGCCAGCAGCTACGGGGGCACTGAAGCTTTCTTT
large | TRBJ1-5 | TRBV4-1 | TRBD1 | CASSQPLSTGGDHQPQHF | TGCGCCAGCAGCCAACCTCTATCGACAGGGGGGGACCATCAGCCCCAGCATTTT
. | TRBJ2-3 | TRBV5-1 | . | CASSLELAVPTDTQYF | TGCGCCAGCAGCTTGGAACTAGCAGTACCCACAGATACGCAGTATTTT
. | TRBJ1-5 | TRBV30 | . | CAWSEDLSNQPQHF | TGTGCCTGGTCTGAGGATCTTAGCAATCAGCCCCAGCATTTT
. | TRBJ2-1 | TRBV5-1 | TRBD1 | CASKISGGEQFF | TGCGCCAGCAAAATTTCAGGGGGTGAGCAGTTCTTC
. | TRBJ1-2 | TRBV6-5 | . | CASSVFSNYGYTF | TGTGCCAGCTCGGTCTTTTCCAACTATGGCTACACCTTC
. | TRBJ2-7 | TRBV9 | . | CASSVGTMSSYEQYF | TGTGCCAGCAGCGTAGGAACGATGAGCTCCTACGAGCAGTACTTC
. | TRBJ1-1 | TRBV4-1 | . | CASSFLPGAGFTEAFF | TGCGCCAGCAGCTTCCTCCCTGGGGCAGGGTTCACTGAAGCTTTCTTT
. | TRBJ2-5 | TRBV4-3 | TRBD1 | CASSPGTGDQETQYF | TGCGCCAGCAGCCCCGGGACAGGGGATCAAGAGACCCAGTACTTC
. | TRBJ1-1 | TRBV29-1 | TRBD1 | CSVFPGTGNTEAFF | TGCAGCGTCTTCCCCGGGACAGGGAACACTGAAGCTTTCTTT
. | TRBJ1-1 | TRBV7-6 | . | CASSLAIQGSEAFF | TGTGCCAGCAGCTTAGCCATTCAGGGGTCTGAAGCTTTCTTT
. | TRBJ2-2 | TRBV9 | . | CASNGGGLGELFF | TGTGCCAGTAATGGGGGGGGCCTTGGGGAGCTGTTTTTT
. | TRBJ2-1 | TRBV9 | TRBD2 | CASSEIPGLPNNEQFF | TGTGCCAGCAGCGAAATACCGGGACTACCCAACAATGAGCAGTTCTTC